This T cell receptor beta chain was identified in a study of regulatory T cells in long-lasting Graves disease. Study-wide context: In persistent Graves' disease, antithyroid drugs had been taken for over 5 years and TSH receptor antibodies stayed positive.

In building TCR beta libraries, iRepertoire HTBI primers were used together with Arm-PCR of CDR3 regions. Using its own MiXCR run on the multiplex PCR reads, TCRdb lists one record per CDR3 protein. The sample holds over 300,000 distinct CDR3 sequences, around a fifth seen once. This clonotype appeared a few times. Described time point: persistent/refractory GD, antithyroid drugs over 5 years with positive TRAb. PBMC RNA served as the TCR library source. Patients met American Thyroid Association criteria for Graves' disease. The CDR3 loop spans 15 amino acids. The germline gives CDR1 LNHDA, CDR2 SQIVND (reference sequence). V dropped 2 bases and J dropped 5 bases, with 13 bases sitting between them.

This receptor was identified in a female donor with Graves disease. Here the sequenced sample was peripheral blood mononuclear cells (PBMCs), taken when the disease was refractory, from a patient treated with antithyroid drugs. The V call is TRBV19, the J call TRBJ1-5, with a possible D match to TRBD1 (5 bases). Here the CDR3 DNA reads TGTGCCAGTAGTATAACGCGGGGCGGAGATCAGCCCCAGCATTTT. As protein: CASSITRGGDQPQHF.